The next 11 T cell receptor beta chains were all read from a single sample in a study of blood T cells in healthy people across ages. With a J-beta primer mix and a sample-barcoded 5' primer, a second PCR ran roughly 7 to 11 cycles. From the 5' RACE reads, TCRdb called clonotypes with MiXCR, one entry per CDR3 protein. The repertoire holds about 1.1 million distinct CDR3 sequences, with 30% to 40% as singletons. The sequencing input was blood. These receptors were collected from a young man in good health.

The rearrangement links TRBV28 to TRBJ1-1; weak D call: TRBD1 (5 bases). The germline gives CDR1 MDHEN, CDR2 SYDVKM. The V gene lost 10 bases and the J gene lost 0 bases, with 15 bases spanning the gap. CDR3 size: 14 residues. CDR3 loop: CATQSHRMNTEAFF. CDR3 coding DNA: TGTGCCACCCAGAGTCACAGGATGAACACTGAAGCTTTCTTT.

This clonotype was recorded once. J is TRBJ2-5 and V is TRBV4-3; TRBD2 matches at 8 bases. Trimming at V came to 2 bases and at J to 4 bases, leaving 6 bases not matched to a gene. Germline V gene sequence: CDR1 LGHNA, CDR2 YSLEER. The CDR3 extends over 15 amino acids. CDR3 loop: CASSQSGGGGETQYF. CDR3 nucleotide sequence: TGCGCCAGCAGCCAAAGCGGGGGTGGAGGAGAGACCCAGTACTTC.

The table lists this clonotype with a few counts. The chain employs TRBV6-5 and TRBJ1-2; no reliable D call. The germline V and J ends were trimmed by 0 bases and 0 bases, with 11 bases remaining between them. Germline V gives CDR1 MNHEY, CDR2 SVGAGI. The CDR3 sequence is 16 residues long. For the CDR3, the DNA is TGTGCCAGCAGTTACTCGAGTCGGGGTACTAACTATGGCTACACCTTC. Its translation is CASSYSSRGTNYGYTF.

This clonotype has more than one count but fewer than ten. This rearrangement joins TRBV30 to TRBJ1-2; 7 bases are shared with TRBD1. V lost 2 bases and J lost 4; bases outside the gene matches: 10. In germline, CDR1 is GTSNPN, CDR2 SVGIG (reference sequence). The CDR3 loop spans 15 amino acids. The CDR3 here is CAWSMSGTAPYGYTF. The CDR3 bases are TGTGCCTGGAGTATGTCGGGGACAGCGCCCTATGGCTACACCTTC.

The count of this clonotype is one. The V and J genes are TRBV27 and TRBJ1-2; the match to TRBD1 covers 12 bases. Germline-derived CDR1 and CDR2 are MNHEY and SMNVEV (reference sequence). Losses at the gene ends were 11 bases for V and 4 bases for J; bases not matched to a gene: 17. There are 17 residues in the CDR3. The CDR3 nucleotides are TGTGCCGCGCGAACATGGGACAGGGGGCGTCAGGGCTATGGCTACACCTTC. Encoded protein: CAARTWDRGRQGYGYTF.

This clonotype came up a few times. The chain uses TRBV3-1 and TRBJ1-1; D uncertain. V lost 1 base to trimming and J lost 4 bases, with 13 bases between them. Germline CDR1 and CDR2: LGHDT and YNNKEL (reference sequence). The CDR3 spans 15 residues. As DNA, the CDR3 is TGTGCCAGCAGCCAAGGTCTTACCGCGGGCACTGAAGCTTTCTTT. Its translation: CASSQGLTAGTEAFF.

On this clonotype itself: One junction end does not reproduce the germline sequence, and a read error may be involved. This chain joins TRBV12-3 or TRBV12-4 and TRBJ2-5, with 9 bases matching TRBD1. The J call is in doubt because the DNA end fits TRBJ2-7 better. This CDR3 has 14 residues. The CDR3 sequence: CTSSSGTGWNEQYF. The CDR3, as DNA: TGTACCAGCAGTTCCGGGACAGGGTGGAACGAGCAGTACTTC.

The chain joins TRBV5-1 to TRBJ2-7; possibly TRBD1 or TRBD2 for D (5 bases each). In germline, CDR1 is SGHRS, CDR2 YFSETQ. This CDR3 region has 13 residues. Deletions cut 5 bases from V and 7 bases from J, with 16 bases between. CDR3 residues: CASRRGDGNEQYF. CDR3 nucleotide sequence: TGCGCCAGCAGGAGGGGAGACGGGAATGAGCAGTACTTC.

On this clonotype itself: A junction end diverges from the germline sequence, so it may reflect a read error. Here the CDR3 reads CASSLDDSTDTQYF. CDR3 bases: TGTGCTAGCAGCTTAGACGATAGCACAGATACGCAGTATTTT. This chain connects TRBV7-7 to TRBJ2-3; unclear D gene. Germline CDR1 is SSHAT and CDR2 is FNYEAQ (reference sequence). The CDR3 extends over 14 amino acids.

The gene calls are TRBV12-5 and TRBJ1-1; D gene unclear. V lost 6 bases, J lost 5 bases, and 10 bases lay in between. The germline V gene has CDR1 LGHNT and CDR2 FRNRAP. The CDR3 totals 12 residues. In nucleotides, the CDR3 is TGTGCTAGTGGGGCCCGAGGGACTGAAGCTTTCTTT. The encoded protein is CASGARGTEAFF.

The rearrangement joins TRBV5-1 to TRBJ2-1; 7 bases are shared with TRBD2. Germline V gene data show CDR1 as SGHRS and CDR2 as YFSETQ. This CDR3 region has 15 residues. V lost 6 bases to trimming and J lost 0 bases; unmatched junction nucleotides: 6. The CDR3 protein is CASTIGGDSYNEQFF. The DNA for the CDR3 is TGCGCCAGCACCATTGGGGGGGACTCCTACAATGAGCAGTTCTTC.